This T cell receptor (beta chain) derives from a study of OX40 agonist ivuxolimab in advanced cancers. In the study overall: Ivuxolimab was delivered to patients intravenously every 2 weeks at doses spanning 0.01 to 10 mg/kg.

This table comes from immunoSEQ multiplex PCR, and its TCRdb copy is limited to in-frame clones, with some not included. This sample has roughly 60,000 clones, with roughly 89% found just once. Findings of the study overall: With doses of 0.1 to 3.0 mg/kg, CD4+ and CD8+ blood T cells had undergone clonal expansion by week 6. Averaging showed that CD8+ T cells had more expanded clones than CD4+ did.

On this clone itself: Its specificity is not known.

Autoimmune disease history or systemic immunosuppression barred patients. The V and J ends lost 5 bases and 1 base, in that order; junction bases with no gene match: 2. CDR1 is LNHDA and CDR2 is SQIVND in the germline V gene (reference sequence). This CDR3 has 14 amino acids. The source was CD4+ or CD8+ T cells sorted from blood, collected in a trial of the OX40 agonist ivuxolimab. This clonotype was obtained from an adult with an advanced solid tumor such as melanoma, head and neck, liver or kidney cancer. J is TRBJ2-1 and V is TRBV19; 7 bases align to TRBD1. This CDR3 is CASSVRGSYNEQFF. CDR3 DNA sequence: TGTGCCAGTAGTGTCAGGGGGTCCTACAATGAGCAGTTCTTC. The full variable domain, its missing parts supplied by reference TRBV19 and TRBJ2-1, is DGGITQSPKYLFRKEGQNVTLSCEQNLNHDAMYWYRQDPGQGLRLIYYSQIVNDFQKGDIAEGYSVSREKKESFPLTVTSAQKNPTAFYLCASSVRGSYNEQFFGPGTRLTVL.